These 30 T cell receptor beta chains originate from one sample sequenced in a study of CD8+CD57+ T cells in acquired aplastic anemia. CDR3 and TCR beta VDJ profiling relied on genomic DNA as the template. TCRdb processed the reads anew with MiXCR; each CDR3 protein has one entry. The sample carries over 150,000 distinct CDR3 sequences, approximately 52% recorded once. The sample consisted of sorted CD4+, CD8+, or CD8+CD57+ T cells (not recorded which) from PBMCs. These receptors all come from a human donor in good health, serving as a control.

V is TRBV29-1 and J is TRBJ1-1, with a tentative D call TRBD1 (6 bases). CDR3 size: 11 residues. The germline gives CDR1 SQVTM, CDR2 ANQGSEA. The V end lost 4 bases, the J end lost 8 bases, and 11 bases lay between the germline ends. CDR3 in amino acids: CSVGGGTEAFF. CDR3 in DNA: TGCAGCGTTGGTGGCGGGACAGAAGCTTTCTTT. Supplemented by reference TRBV29-1 and TRBJ1-1, the full variable domain reads SAVISQKPSRDICQRGTSLTIQCQVDSQVTMMFWYRQQPGQSLTLIATANQGSEATYESGFVIDKFPISRPNLTFSTLTVSNMSPEDSSIYLCSVGGGTEAFFGQGTRLTVV.

This clonotype has a count of ten or more. This rearrangement joins TRBV27 to TRBJ1-6; a weak D match, TRBD1 (6 bases). V was cut by 0 bases and J by 9 bases, with 12 bases left in between. Germline V gene sequence: CDR1 MNHEY, CDR2 SMNVEV (reference sequence). The CDR3 runs 15 residues. The DNA for the CDR3 is TGTGCCAGCAGTTTATCGAAGAGGGGGTCTTCACCCCTCCACTTT. As protein: CASSLSKRGSSPLHF.

The genes are TRBV2 and TRBJ1-2, with D hard to call. This CDR3 has 12 residues. The V gene's germline CDR1 is SNHLY and CDR2 FYNNEI. V lost 6 bases and J lost 4, with 9 bases in between. In nucleotides, the CDR3 is TGTGCCAGCAGCTCCGGGATCTATGGCTACACCTTC. It translates to CASSSGIYGYTF.

For this clonotype: A read error may account for a junction end that differs from germline. The chain is built from TRBV7-2 and TRBJ1-1, with D possibly being TRBD1 (6 bases). Germline V gives CDR1 SGHTA, CDR2 FQGNSA. CDR3 length: 16 amino acids. CDR3 DNA sequence: TGTGCCAGCAGCTTCCGCGGCGGGGGCATGAACACTGAGGCTTTCTTT. This translates into CASSFRGGGMNTEAFF.

The V call is TRBV7-2, the J call TRBJ1-2; D gene ambiguous. CDR3 size: 15 residues. With 5 bases removed from V and 0 bases from J, the gap between germline ends came to 13 bases. Germline lookup yields CDR1 SGHTA and CDR2 FQGNSA. This chain's CDR3 is CASSPEGRTNYGYTF. The DNA for the CDR3 is TGTGCCAGCAGCCCCGAAGGCCGTACTAACTATGGCTACACCTTC.

This clonotype has ten or more counts. V gene TRBV2 combines with J gene TRBJ2-1; D uncertain. The ends were cut back, 6 bases at V and 9 bases at J, with 9 bases in the middle. Per the germline V gene, CDR1 is SNHLY and CDR2 is FYNNEI. This CDR3 spans 11 amino acids. Here the CDR3 reads CASRLEGEQFF. The CDR3 region has the DNA TGTGCCAGCAGGCTTGAAGGTGAGCAGTTCTTC.

The chain employs TRBV13 and TRBJ2-1; D call uncertain. The germline V gene encodes CDR1 PRHDT and CDR2 FYEKMQ (reference sequence). Trimming removed 0 bases at V and 10 bases at J, with 16 bases between. The CDR3 runs 15 residues. The CDR3 DNA reads TGTGCCAGCAGCTTAGGCGGAGTTGGCACCGGGGAGCAGTTCTTC. Amino acids: CASSLGGVGTGEQFF. Drawing the rest from reference TRBV13 and TRBJ2-1, the complete variable domain is AAGVIQSPRHLIKEKRETATLKCYPIPRHDTVYWYQQGPGQDPQFLISFYEKMQSDKGSIPDRFSAQQFSDYHSELNMSSLELGDSALYFCASSLGGVGTGEQFFGPGTRLTVL.

This clonotype was detected ten times or more. The chain combines TRBV20-1 with TRBJ1-6, with 11 bases identical to TRBD1. Germline V gene sequence: CDR1 DFQATT, CDR2 SNEGSKA (reference sequence). With V trimmed by 4 bases and J by 7 bases, 3 bases remained unmatched. CDR3 size: 14 residues. The DNA for the CDR3 is TGCAGTGCTAAGGGGACAGGGGGAAATTCACCCCTCCACTTT. This codes for CSAKGTGGNSPLHF.

There are many counts of this clonotype. This chain links TRBV5-1 with TRBJ1-4; D ambiguous. The V gene's germline CDR1 is SGHRS and CDR2 YFSETQ. The CDR3 has 14 residues. Trimming cost V 0 bases and J 7 bases, with 10 bases left between them. CDR3 protein: CASSLAGSGEKLFF. CDR3 sequence (DNA): TGCGCCAGCAGCTTGGCGGGATCCGGTGAAAAACTGTTTTTT.

Comments on this clonotype: Mismatch with germline at one junction end may stem from a read error. The chain has TRBV25-1 and TRBJ2-5; TRBD2 might be the D (7 bases). Germline lookup yields CDR1 MGHDK and CDR2 SYGVNS. This CDR3 region has 13 residues. This CDR3 reads CASSSGGQGTQYF. The CDR3 nucleotides read TGTGCCAGCAGTTCGGGGGGACAAGGGACCCAGTACTTC.

The chain employs TRBV20-1 and TRBJ2-2, with D possibly called TRBD1 or TRBD2 (5 bases each). The CDR3 length is 14 residues. In germline, CDR1 is DFQATT, CDR2 SNEGSKA (reference sequence). The germline V and J ends were trimmed by 0 bases and 4 bases, with 9 bases remaining between them. The CDR3 spells CSARDGTATGELFF. The CDR3 coding sequence is TGCAGTGCTAGAGACGGGACGGCCACCGGGGAGCTGTTTTTT.

This clonotype was counted ten times or more. The chain combines TRBV15 with TRBJ2-3, with D tentatively TRBD2 (5 bases). CDR1 is LNHNV, CDR2 YYDKDF, per germline (reference sequence). CDR3 size: 15 residues. V was pared by 0 bases and J by 5 bases, with 12 bases between. CDR3 nucleotide sequence: TGTGCCACCAGCAGAGATAGGCTAGCTGGAGATACGCAGTATTTT. Protein sequence: CATSRDRLAGDTQYF.

Concerning this clonotype: The junction differs from germline at one of its ends, possibly a read error. The rearrangement uses TRBV24-1 and TRBJ2-5; 11 nucleotides line up with TRBD2. Per germline, CDR1 KGHDR and CDR2 SFDVKD. The CDR3 spans 16 residues. CDR3 in amino acids: CATSDLAGGRRETQCF. The DNA of the CDR3 is TGTGCCACCAGCGATCTAGCGGGGGGCCGGCGGGAGACCCAGTGCTTC.

The V call is TRBV7-2, the J call TRBJ1-5; 9 bases fit TRBD1. Per the germline V gene, CDR1 is SGHTA and CDR2 is FQGNSA. The CDR3 consists of 16 residues. J lost 6 bases, V lost 5 bases, and 11 bases had no gene match. CDR3 protein: CASSIHKGQGGQPQHF. DNA of the CDR3: TGTGCCAGCAGCATCCATAAGGGACAGGGCGGTCAGCCCCAGCATTTT.

The chain combines TRBV2 with TRBJ2-2, with D unresolved. From germline, CDR1 is SNHLY and CDR2 FYNNEI. This CDR3 contains 14 residues. V was shortened by 0 bases and J by 0 bases, with 2 bases between the two germline ends. CDR3 nucleotides: TGTGCCAGCAGTGAAGCAGCGAACACCGGGGAGCTGTTTTTT. This sequence encodes CASSEAANTGELFF.

The rearrangement links TRBV7-2 to TRBJ2-1; 11 positions agree with TRBD2. The CDR3 is 14 residues long. V lost 4 bases, J lost 7 bases, and 3 bases stayed unmatched. The germline V gene has CDR1 SGHTA and CDR2 FQGNSA. The CDR3 loop reads CASSSSGGRNEQFF. As DNA, the CDR3 is TGTGCCAGCAGCTCTAGCGGGGGGCGGAATGAGCAGTTCTTC.

The chain carries TRBV29-1 and TRBJ1-2, with D possibly TRBD1 on 6 matching bases. The CDR3 sequence is 13 residues long. From germline, CDR1 is SQVTM and CDR2 ANQGSEA. Trimming stripped 4 bases from V and 0 bases from J, with 9 bases between. For the CDR3, the DNA is TGCAGCGTTGCAGGGGCCGCTAACTATGGCTACACCTTC. This translates into CSVAGAANYGYTF.

The chain links TRBV7-2 to TRBJ2-7; D uncertain. The germline CDR1 and CDR2 sequences are SGHTA and FQGNSA. Trimming stripped 5 bases from V and 0 bases from J, with 17 bases between. The CDR3 runs 16 residues. The DNA of the CDR3 is TGTGCCAGCAGCCCCAACCCAGACTGGAGCTCCTACGAGCAGTACTTC. Residues: CASSPNPDWSSYEQYF.

This clonotype has more than one count but fewer than ten. This sequence joins TRBV24-1 and TRBJ1-2; D remains ambiguous. The CDR3 runs to 11 residues. With 3 bases removed from V and 5 bases from J, the gap between germline ends came to 3 bases. Germline values: CDR1 KGHDR, CDR2 SFDVKD. The CDR3 loop reads CATSDIYGYTF. In nucleotides, the CDR3 is TGTGCCACCAGTGATATATATGGCTACACCTTC.

This clonotype was counted once. The rearrangement uses TRBV7-9 and TRBJ1-1; possible D gene TRBD1, 5 bases. The CDR3 loop spans 13 amino acids. Germline V lookup: CDR1 SEHNR, CDR2 FQNEAQ (reference sequence). Deletions cut 4 bases from V and 4 bases from J, with 10 bases between. This CDR3 reads CASSSQGRTEAFF. CDR3 nucleotides: TGTGCCAGCAGCTCGCAGGGACGCACTGAAGCTTTCTTT.

V and J are TRBV9 and TRBJ1-6; no reliable D call. The CDR3 consists of 12 residues. Between the trimmed V and J ends, which lost 0 bases and 13 bases, there was a span of 8 bases. The germline V gene encodes CDR1 SGDLS and CDR2 YYNGEE. CDR3 in amino acids: CASSVVGGPLHF. DNA of the CDR3: TGTGCCAGCAGCGTAGTGGGTGGGCCCCTCCACTTT.

This chain connects TRBV2 to TRBJ1-1, with D maybe TRBD1 (6 bases). The CDR3 consists of 15 residues. The V gene's germline CDR1 is SNHLY and CDR2 FYNNEI. Trimming removed 5 bases from V and 2 bases from J, with 15 bases in between. The CDR3 region has the DNA TGTGCCAGCAGTTGGGAACAGGGAGCCAACACTGAAGCTTTCTTT. It codes for CASSWEQGANTEAFF.

Of note for this clonotype: A much larger clone is a single base away; this may be a read error. The CDR3 loop is CPSSPQSSGNTIYF. For the CDR3, the DNA is TGTCCCAGCAGCCCCCAGAGCTCTGGAAACACCATATATTTT. This chain joins TRBV2 and TRBJ1-3; D gene ambiguous. Germline CDR1 SNHLY, CDR2 FYNNEI. The CDR3 totals 14 residues.

This clonotype was observed many times. The V call is TRBV2, the J call TRBJ1-5; TRBD1 might be the D (5 bases). Germline CDR1 reads SNHLY; CDR2 reads FYNNEI. With 5 bases removed from V and 6 bases from J, the gap between germline ends came to 17 bases. This CDR3 contains 15 residues. CDR3 in amino acids: CASSLDQTGGQPQHF. In DNA form, the CDR3 reads TGTGCCAGCAGTTTGGACCAGACCGGGGGTCAGCCCCAGCATTTT. The complete variable domain, with remaining parts taken from reference TRBV2 and TRBJ1-5, reads EPEVTQTPSHQVTQMGQEVILRCVPISNHLYFYWYRQILGQKVEFLVSFYNNEISEKSEIFDDQFSVERPDGSNFTLKIRSTKLEDSAMYFCASSLDQTGGQPQHFGDGTRLSIL.

This chain links TRBV4-1 with TRBJ2-5; 10 bases match TRBD1. Trimming cost V 4 bases and J 5 bases; bases outside gene matches: 10. The CDR3 has 16 amino acids. Germline CDR1 reads MGHRA; CDR2 reads YSYEKL. CDR3 amino acids: CASSLMTGTGAETQYF. The CDR3 DNA follows: TGCGCCAGCAGCCTTATGACCGGGACAGGGGCCGAGACCCAGTACTTC.

V usage is TRBV4-3 and J usage is TRBJ2-7; 9 bases are a match to TRBD1. Germline values: CDR1 LGHNA, CDR2 YSLEER. The CDR3 has 15 amino acids. V lost 3 bases to trimming and J lost 3 bases; unmatched junction nucleotides: 6. The CDR3 DNA follows: TGCGCCAGCAGCCACGGAACAGGGGGCTTCTACGAGCAGTACTTC. This gives the protein CASSHGTGGFYEQYF.

The CDR3 DNA follows: TGTGCCAGCATCCCCATTGGGTCGTTCTACACTGAAGCTTTCTTT. It translates to CASIPIGSFYTEAFF. This sequence joins TRBV12-3 or TRBV12-4 and TRBJ1-1; no clear D. Deletions cut 7 bases from V and 3 bases from J, with 18 bases between. CDR3 length equals 15 residues.

V is TRBV7-2 and J is TRBJ2-2; TRBD1 aligns across 10 bases. V lost 1 base, J lost 4 bases, and 3 bases stayed unmatched. The CDR3 has 16 residues. The germline V gene encodes CDR1 SGHTA and CDR2 FQGNSA. The chain's CDR3 is CASSLVGTGVTGELFF. The CDR3 DNA follows: TGTGCCAGCAGCTTAGTTGGGACAGGGGTCACCGGGGAGCTGTTTTTT.

This clonotype appeared a few times. The chain combines TRBV10-3 with TRBJ2-1, with 10 positions matching TRBD1. Trimming at V came to 2 bases and at J to 9 bases, leaving 13 bases not matched to a gene. The CDR3 contains 17 residues. CDR1 is ENHRY, CDR2 SYGVKD, per germline. The CDR3 coding sequence is TGTGCCATCAGTGAGCCCGCGGACAGGGGGGGGGAGGGTGAGCAGTTCTTC. Its translation: CAISEPADRGGEGEQFF.

This clonotype was observed at least ten times. J is TRBJ2-5 and V is TRBV24-1; D ambiguous. V lost 3 bases to trimming and J lost 4 bases, with 14 bases between them. Germline V gives CDR1 KGHDR, CDR2 SFDVKD. This CDR3 has 15 amino acids. In nucleotides, the CDR3 is TGTGCCACCAGTGATCCACGCACGGCCGGAGAGACCCAGTACTTC. Translating it yields CATSDPRTAGETQYF.